The rows below give T cell receptor beta chains drawn from one sample of a study of blood T cell repertoires in COVID-19. Data came from immunoSEQ multiplex PCR; TCRdb stores just in-frame clones and leaves some out. The table has about 300,000 clones, 90% seen once. The specimen was peripheral blood. These receptors were obtained from a woman aged 45-60 years with COVID-19, enrolled during active disease. Each CDR3 is given with its conserved first and last residue. A D gene is named only where the DNA matches it firmly. Where a row states a size, it is once, few, many or the class of an expanded clone; other rows omit it.

TRBD1,TRBV6-5,TRBJ2-2,16,.,TGTGCCAGCAGTTACTTACGGACAGGAAACACCGGGGAGCTGTTTTTT,CASSYLRTGNTGELFF
TRBD1,TRBV7-9,TRBJ1-1,16,once,TGTGCCAGCAGCCCAAACCGGGACAGCCTTTTTCCTGAAGCTTTCTTT,CASSPNRDSLFPEAFF
.,TRBV30,TRBJ1-5,13,few,TGTGCCTGGGGGATGGGGCGGAATCAGCCCCAGCATTTT,CAWGMGRNQPQHF
.,TRBV14,TRBJ2-7,13,.,TGTGCCAGCAGCCAAGGTGCGTCCTACGAGCAGTACTTC,CASSQGASYEQYF
.,TRBV11-3,TRBJ2-7,14,.,TGTGCCAGCAGCTTTACCTGGGGCGGGAACGAGCAGTACTTC,CASSFTWGGNEQYF
.,TRBV18,TRBJ2-3,15,.,TGTGCCGCGAAAGAGGGCAACCTCAACACAGATACGCAGTATTTT,CAAKEGNLNTDTQYF
TRBD1,TRBV16,TRBJ1-1,16,.,TGTGCCAGCAGCCCGACGGGGGACAGCATGAACACTGAAGCTTTCTTT,CASSPTGDSMNTEAFF
TRBD1,TRBV4-2,TRBJ1-4,14,.,TGTGCCAGCAGCCCGGGGACAGGGGGTGAAAAACTGTTTTTT,CASSPGTGGEKLFF
.,TRBV5-1,TRBJ2-1,14,.,TGCGCCAGCAGCTTGGCAGGCAGCCTTAATGAGCAGTTCTTC,CASSLAGSLNEQFF
TRBD1,TRBV4-1,TRBJ1-4,15,.,TGCGCCAGCAGCCTCGGGGGACAGGAGGTTGAAAAACTGTTTTTT,CASSLGGQEVEKLFF
.,TRBV6-2/TRBV6-3,TRBJ1-1,13,.,TGTGCCAGCAGTCGCGGACAGCCCACTGAAGCTTTCTTT,CASSRGQPTEAFF
TRBD2,TRBV4-2,TRBJ2-1,16,.,TGTGCCAGCAGCCAAGATGTAGCGGGAGGGAGGAATGAGCAGTTCTTC,CASSQDVAGGRNEQFF
TRBD1,TRBV2,TRBJ2-3,15,.,TGTGCCAGCAGGGACAGGGGGCATGGTACAGATACGCAGTATTTT,CASRDRGHGTDTQYF
.,TRBV5-1,TRBJ2-3,14,once,TGCGCCAGCAGCTTACAGGAAAGCACAGATACGCAGTATTTT,CASSLQESTDTQYF
.,TRBV2,TRBJ1-6,15,.,TGTGCCAGCAGTGTTTCGGTAGGGGGACGTTCACCCCTCCACTTT,CASSVSVGGRSPLHF
TRBD1,TRBV4-1,TRBJ2-5,15,.,TGCGCCAGCATGAGCGGGACAGGGGTTTTGGAGACCCAGTACTTC,CASMSGTGVLETQYF
.,TRBV5-1,TRBJ1-4,15,.,TGCGCCAGCAGCCCTGCGGGAGGGGCATTAGAAAAACTGTTTTTT,CASSPAGGALEKLFF
TRBD1,TRBV3-1/TRBV3-2,TRBJ1-2,16,once,TGTGCCAGCAGCCAATCCAGCAGGGGGCGCTTCTATGGCTACACCTTC,CASSQSSRGRFYGYTF
.,TRBV30,TRBJ2-2,13,.,TGTGCCTGGAGTAGGCAATCGGGAGGGGAGCTGTTTTTT,CAWSRQSGGELFF
TRBD2,TRBV9,TRBJ2-5,15,.,TGTGCCAGCAGCGTAGCGACTAGCCCTCGGGAGACCCAGTACTTC,CASSVATSPRETQYF
TRBD2,TRBV2,TRBJ2-3,15,many,TGTGCCAGCAGACCAGCGGGAGAGTTTACAGATACGCAGTATTTT,CASRPAGEFTDTQYF
TRBD1,TRBV6-5,TRBJ2-7,15,.,TGTGCCAGCAGTTCTATTACAGGGGGTGGATACGAGCAGTACTTC,CASSSITGGGYEQYF
.,TRBV19,TRBJ1-4,14,.,TGTGCCAGTAGATCTCCAGGGAATAATGAAAAACTGTTTTTT,CASRSPGNNEKLFF
TRBD1,TRBV6-6,TRBJ2-7,13,.,TGTGCCAGCACCCTATACAGGGGATACGAGCAGTACTTC,CASTLYRGYEQYF
.,TRBV11-2,TRBJ2-5,14,once,TGTGCCAGCAGCCGCAGGGAGGCCGGAGAGACCCAGTACTTC,CASSRREAGETQYF
TRBD2,TRBV6-5,TRBJ2-7,15,.,TGTGCCAGCACCAATAGGGCTAGCGGGACCTACGAGCAGTACTTC,CASTNRASGTYEQYF
TRBD1,TRBV3-1/TRBV3-2,TRBJ2-7,11,.,TGTGCCAGCAGCCCAGGGACAGTAAGTTACTTC,CASSPGTVSYF
TRBD2,TRBV27,TRBJ2-1,15,.,TGTGCCAGCAATACACTACGACTAGCGGGGGGTGAGCAGTTCTTC,CASNTLRLAGGEQFF
.,TRBV12-5,TRBJ1-1,15,.,TGTGCTAGTGGTTTGTCAAGCTGGGCGAACACTGAAGCTTTCTTT,CASGLSSWANTEAFF
TRBD2,TRBV2,TRBJ2-5,14,.,TGTGCCAGCGAGTATGCGGGGGGAGGGGAGACCCAGTACTTC,CASEYAGGGETQYF